The rows below give T cell receptor beta chains drawn from one sample of a study of shared clonotypes between healthy human individuals. Method: immunoSEQ multiplex PCR; TCRdb's copy keeps in-frame clones and lacks some. The sample consists of about 2.4 million clones, 90% to 95% of them appearing once. Sequencing was performed on naive CD4+ T cells sorted from blood. The receptor set was obtained from a man between 18 and 35 years old in good health. Both conserved end residues are part of each CDR3. D genes are given only for firm matches. Size tells how often a clone was seen (once, few, many) or the class of an expanded clone, and some rows leave it out.

V: TRBV11-2; J: TRBJ2-2; D: NA; size: NA; DNA: TGTGCCAGCAGCTTAGGAGCGACTACCGGGGAGCTGTTTTTT; CDR3: CASSLGATTGELFF
V: TRBV29-1; J: TRBJ2-7; D: NA; size: NA; DNA: TGCAGCACGTCTCTTACCCGGGGCAGGGTTTACGAGCAGTACTTC; CDR3: CSTSLTRGRVYEQYF
V: TRBV21-1; J: TRBJ2-1; D: NA; size: NA; DNA: TGTGCCAGCAGCCGGAGCCAGGGAACCATTTACAATGAGCAGTTCTTC; CDR3: CASSRSQGTIYNEQFF
V: TRBV18; J: TRBJ2-2; D: NA; size: NA; DNA: TGTGCCAGCTTGCAGTCTGTAACAGGCACCGGGGAGCTGTTTTTT; CDR3: CASLQSVTGTGELFF
V: TRBV5-4; J: TRBJ1-2; D: TRBD1; size: NA; DNA: TGTGCCAGCAGCTTCACTACAGGGGACTATGGCTACACCTTC; CDR3: CASSFTTGDYGYTF
V: TRBV5-4; J: TRBJ1-6; D: NA; size: once; DNA: TGTGCCAGCAGCAGGGACATCGCCAATTCACCCCTCCACTTT; CDR3: CASSRDIANSPLHF
V: TRBV6-5; J: TRBJ1-4; D: NA; size: NA; DNA: TGTGCCAGCAGATACTCATCAACTAATGAAAAACTGTTTTTT; CDR3: CASRYSSTNEKLFF
V: TRBV5-6; J: TRBJ2-3; D: TRBD2; size: NA; DNA: TGTGCCAGCAGCTCTTTGGGGCGGACGGGGGGAACAGATACGCAGTATTTT; CDR3: CASSSLGRTGGTDTQYF
V: TRBV7-9; J: TRBJ2-3; D: TRBD2; size: NA; DNA: TGTGCCAGCACCAAATTAGCGGGGGGGGCCGCCGGCACAGATACGCAGTATTTT; CDR3: CASTKLAGGAAGTDTQYF
V: TRBV25-1; J: TRBJ2-1; D: NA; size: NA; DNA: TGTGCCAGCAGTGCCCGGGATGAGCAGTTCTTC; CDR3: CASSARDEQFF
V: TRBV28; J: TRBJ1-5; D: NA; size: few; DNA: TGTGCCAGTCTATCTCCAGGGAATCAGCCCCAGCATTTT; CDR3: CASLSPGNQPQHF
V: TRBV9; J: TRBJ1-2; D: NA; size: NA; DNA: TGTGCCAGCAGCGTGTGGGGTAACTATGGCTACACCTTC; CDR3: CASSVWGNYGYTF
V: TRBV7-9; J: TRBJ2-1; D: NA; size: NA; DNA: TGTGCCAGCAGCTTAGGAGGCGGGCCCTACAATGAGCAGTTCTTC; CDR3: CASSLGGGPYNEQFF
V: TRBV6-1; J: TRBJ1-2; D: TRBD1; size: NA; DNA: TGTGCCAGCGCTCGAATAGGGACAGCCTATGGCTACACCTTC; CDR3: CASARIGTAYGYTF
V: TRBV11-3; J: TRBJ2-3; D: TRBD1; size: NA; DNA: TGTGCCAGCAGCCCAGGGGGTCTTGGCACAGATACGCAGTATTTT; CDR3: CASSPGGLGTDTQYF
V: TRBV6-6; J: TRBJ2-2; D: NA; size: NA; DNA: TGTGCCAGCAGTTATTACCGGGACACCGGGGAGCTGTTTTTT; CDR3: CASSYYRDTGELFF
V: TRBV25-1; J: TRBJ1-2; D: NA; size: NA; DNA: TGTGCCAGCAGTGAGACGGGAGCGGCCTATGGCTACACCTTC; CDR3: CASSETGAAYGYTF
V: TRBV5-1; J: TRBJ2-2; D: TRBD1; size: NA; DNA: TGCGCCAGCAGCTCAATAGGACAGGGCGCGAACACCGGGGAGCTGTTTTTT; CDR3: CASSSIGQGANTGELFF
V: TRBV15; J: TRBJ1-1; D: NA; size: NA; DNA: TGTGCCACCAGCAGAGATCTTGGCGGTATCGGCACTGAAGCTTTCTTT; CDR3: CATSRDLGGIGTEAFF
V: TRBV9; J: TRBJ1-4; D: TRBD1; size: NA; DNA: TGTGCCAGCAGCTCCAGGGACAGGGGCTCGAATGAAAAACTGTTTTTT; CDR3: CASSSRDRGSNEKLFF
V: TRBV9; J: TRBJ2-3; D: TRBD1; size: once; DNA: TGTGCCAGCAGCGTTTCGCCAGGGGGAACAGATACGCAGTATTTT; CDR3: CASSVSPGGTDTQYF
V: TRBV7-8; J: TRBJ1-4; D: TRBD1; size: NA; DNA: TGTGCCAGCAGCTATTCGACAGGGAACGACAAACTGTTTTTT; CDR3: CASSYSTGNDKLFF
V: TRBV5-4; J: TRBJ1-4; D: NA; size: NA; DNA: TGTGCCAGCAGCACCGGGTTCCCCGCAGGTAATGAAAAACTGTTTTTT; CDR3: CASSTGFPAGNEKLFF
V: TRBV5-8; J: TRBJ1-5; D: NA; size: NA; DNA: TGTGCCAGCAGCTTGGGACAGATGAATCAGCCCCAGCATTTT; CDR3: CASSLGQMNQPQHF
V: TRBV5-4; J: TRBJ2-1; D: TRBD1; size: NA; DNA: TGTGCCAGCAGCTTGGTGGACAGGGGGACAGGCAATGAGCAGTTCTTC; CDR3: CASSLVDRGTGNEQFF
V: TRBV2; J: TRBJ2-3; D: TRBD2; size: NA; DNA: TGTGCCAGCAGTCCGGGACTAGCGGGAGATACGCAGTATTTT; CDR3: CASSPGLAGDTQYF
V: TRBV5-4; J: TRBJ2-3; D: TRBD1; size: NA; DNA: TGTGCCAGCAGCTTGTGGGGGACAGGTGTTCTTAGCACAGATACGCAGTATTTT; CDR3: CASSLWGTGVLSTDTQYF
V: TRBV6-1; J: TRBJ1-1; D: TRBD1; size: NA; DNA: TGTGCCAGCAGTGGCGGGACAGGGGCCACTGAAGCTTTCTTT; CDR3: CASSGGTGATEAFF
V: TRBV7-2; J: TRBJ2-3; D: TRBD2; size: NA; DNA: TGTGCCAGCAGCTGGGGGGCGGGAGGCTTAGATACGCAGTATTTT; CDR3: CASSWGAGGLDTQYF
V: TRBV14; J: TRBJ2-7; D: TRBD1; size: NA; DNA: TGTGCCAGCAGCCCGAGAAGGGACAGCAACTCCTACGAGCAGTACTTC; CDR3: CASSPRRDSNSYEQYF
V: TRBV5-6; J: TRBJ2-3; D: NA; size: NA; DNA: TGTGCCAGCAGCCCACCCGCCGGGGGCCCCGCTACGCAGTATTTT; CDR3: CASSPPAGGPATQYF
V: TRBV10-2; J: TRBJ2-7; D: NA; size: NA; DNA: TGCGCCAGCGATAGGGACTCCTACGAGCAGTACTTC; CDR3: CASDRDSYEQYF
V: TRBV7-8; J: TRBJ2-7; D: NA; size: NA; DNA: TGTGCCAGCAGCTTAGAGCCAGGCGGCGAGCAGTACTTC; CDR3: CASSLEPGGEQYF
V: TRBV28; J: TRBJ1-2; D: NA; size: NA; DNA: TGTGCCAGCAGTTCTGGGGCCTATGGCTACACCTTC; CDR3: CASSSGAYGYTF
V: TRBV18; J: TRBJ2-1; D: TRBD1; size: NA; DNA: TGTGCCAGCTCACCCCGACAGGGGGTGAACAATGAGCAGTTCTTC; CDR3: CASSPRQGVNNEQFF
V: TRBV6-6; J: TRBJ2-7; D: NA; size: NA; DNA: TGTGCCAGCAGCCCGCTAGGGGGGGACGAGCAGTACTTC; CDR3: CASSPLGGDEQYF
V: TRBV6-4; J: TRBJ1-1; D: NA; size: NA; DNA: TGTGCCAGCAGTCATGTCCGGGTCGAATGGAACACTGAAGCTTTCTTT; CDR3: CASSHVRVEWNTEAFF
V: TRBV27; J: TRBJ1-2; D: TRBD1; size: once; DNA: TGTGCCAGCAATCCGACAGGGTATGACAGCTATGGATACACCTTC; CDR3: CASNPTGYDSYGYTF
V: TRBV18; J: TRBJ1-2; D: NA; size: NA; DNA: TGTGCCAGCTCACCACGGGGAGGGGACAACTATGGCTACACCTTC; CDR3: CASSPRGGDNYGYTF
V: TRBV6-6; J: TRBJ1-2; D: TRBD1; size: NA; DNA: TGTGCCAGCAGATCACCCGGACAGGCCGGCATCTATGGCTACACCTTC; CDR3: CASRSPGQAGIYGYTF
V: TRBV2; J: TRBJ2-5; D: TRBD2; size: NA; DNA: TGTGCCAGCGGGGGAATAGCGGGGCAAGAGACCCAGTACTTC; CDR3: CASGGIAGQETQYF
V: TRBV7-9; J: TRBJ2-3; D: NA; size: NA; DNA: TGTGCCAGCAGACGGGACTCGGGCACAGATACGCAGTATTTT; CDR3: CASRRDSGTDTQYF
V: TRBV6-6; J: TRBJ1-1; D: TRBD1; size: NA; DNA: TGTGCCACCAAGGGGGCCCTCACTGAAGCTTTCTTT; CDR3: CATKGALTEAFF
V: TRBV6-5; J: TRBJ2-1; D: NA; size: NA; DNA: TGTGCCAGCAGTGGACAGCCCCAGCAGTTCTTC; CDR3: CASSGQPQQFF
V: TRBV5-4; J: TRBJ1-4; D: TRBD1; size: NA; DNA: TGTGCCAGCAGCCCGGGGACAGGCCTTCGTGCAACTAATGAAAAACTGTTTTTT; CDR3: CASSPGTGLRATNEKLFF
V: TRBV10-3; J: TRBJ1-2; D: NA; size: NA; DNA: TGTGCCATCAGTGTGGTTGAAACGACCGGGAGGCACTATGGCTACACCTTC; CDR3: CAISVVETTGRHYGYTF
V: TRBV7-2; J: TRBJ2-7; D: NA; size: NA; DNA: TGTGCCAGCAGCCGCGTAGGGGGCGAGCAGTACTTC; CDR3: CASSRVGGEQYF
V: TRBV6-1; J: TRBJ1-4; D: NA; size: NA; DNA: TGTGCCAGCAGTGAAATTGGCCGCATAAATGAAAAACTGTTTTTT; CDR3: CASSEIGRINEKLFF
V: TRBV19; J: TRBJ2-2; D: TRBD1; size: NA; DNA: TGTGCCAGTAGTATGGGGGGACAGGCACTCGATCGGGAGCTGTTTTTT; CDR3: CASSMGGQALDRELFF
V: TRBV5-8; J: TRBJ1-2; D: NA; size: once; DNA: TGTGCCAGCAGCTTGGGGCAGGGGAACTATGGCTACACCTTC; CDR3: CASSLGQGNYGYTF
V: TRBV11-2; J: TRBJ1-2; D: NA; size: NA; DNA: TGTGCCAGCAGCTTAGGGTATCGGGGTGGCTACACCTTC; CDR3: CASSLGYRGGYTF
V: TRBV25-1; J: TRBJ2-4; D: NA; size: NA; DNA: TGTGCCAGCAGTGATGGCTCGCACGCCGCTGTTGACATTCAGTACTTC; CDR3: CASSDGSHAAVDIQYF
V: TRBV4-1; J: TRBJ2-2; D: NA; size: once; DNA: TGCGCCAGCAGCCAAGATCAGTCGGGGATCGGGGAGCTGTTTTTT; CDR3: CASSQDQSGIGELFF